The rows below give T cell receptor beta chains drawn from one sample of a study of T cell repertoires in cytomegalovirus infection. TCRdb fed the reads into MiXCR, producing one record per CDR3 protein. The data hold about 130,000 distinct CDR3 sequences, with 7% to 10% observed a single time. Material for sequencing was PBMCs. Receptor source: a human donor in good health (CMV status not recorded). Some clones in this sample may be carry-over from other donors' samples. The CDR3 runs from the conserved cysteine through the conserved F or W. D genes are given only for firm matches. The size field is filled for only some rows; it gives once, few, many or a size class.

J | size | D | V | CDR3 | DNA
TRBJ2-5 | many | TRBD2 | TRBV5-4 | CASSLPSGGAETQYF | TGTGCCAGCAGCTTGCCTAGCGGGGGTGCAGAGACCCAGTACTTC
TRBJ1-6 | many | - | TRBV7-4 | CASSTEAPQGPINSPLHF | TGTGCCAGCAGCACAGAGGCCCCACAGGGTCCCATTAATTCACCCCTCCACTTT
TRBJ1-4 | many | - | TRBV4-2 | CASSQEGPSIGEKLFF | TGTGCCAGCAGCCAAGAGGGACCCTCCATAGGTGAAAAACTGTTTTTT
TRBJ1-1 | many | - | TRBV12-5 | CASGSSGTPNTEAFF | TGTGCTAGTGGTTCCTCCGGGACACCGAACACTGAAGCTTTCTTT
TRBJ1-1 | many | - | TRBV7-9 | CASRASGAGTEAFF | TGTGCCAGCAGGGCCAGTGGCGCGGGTACTGAAGCTTTCTTT
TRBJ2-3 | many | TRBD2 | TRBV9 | CASSPQPLAGGTDTQYF | TGTGCCAGCAGCCCACAGCCCCTAGCGGGGGGCACAGATACGCAGTATTTT
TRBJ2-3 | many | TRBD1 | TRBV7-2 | CASSSYRGWTDTQYF | TGTGCCAGCAGCTCCTACAGGGGGTGGACAGATACGCAGTATTTT
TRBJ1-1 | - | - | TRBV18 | CASSLWTENTEAFF | TGTGCCAGCTCACTTTGGACAGAGAACACTGAAGCTTTCTTT
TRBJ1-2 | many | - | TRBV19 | CASSSAGAPEDGYTF | TGTGCCAGTAGTAGCGCAGGGGCCCCGGAAGATGGCTACACCTTC
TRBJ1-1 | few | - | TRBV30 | CAWSLKVGTEAFF | TGTGCCTGGAGTCTGAAGGTTGGCACTGAAGCTTTCTTT
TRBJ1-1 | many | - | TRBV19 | CASSPGENTEAFF | TGTGCCAGTAGTCCAGGGGAGAATACTGAAGCTTTCTTT
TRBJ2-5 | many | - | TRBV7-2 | CASSSTVKETQYF | TGTGCCAGCAGCTCGACAGTGAAAGAGACCCAGTACTTC
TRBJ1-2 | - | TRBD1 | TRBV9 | CASSAPDRGDYGYTF | TGTGCCAGCAGCGCGCCGGACAGGGGGGACTATGGCTACACCTTC
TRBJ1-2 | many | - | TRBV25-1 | CASSSHRGSYGYTF | TGTGCCAGCAGCTCCCATCGAGGGAGCTATGGCTACACCTTC
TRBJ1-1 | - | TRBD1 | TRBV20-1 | CSASPGQRTEAFF | TGCAGTGCTAGCCCGGGACAGCGCACTGAAGCTTTCTTT
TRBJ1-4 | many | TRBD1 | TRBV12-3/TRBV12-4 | CASSGNRGLIEKLFF | TGTGCCAGCAGTGGAAACAGGGGGCTTATTGAAAAACTGTTTTTT
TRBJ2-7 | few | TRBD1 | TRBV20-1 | CSARAPLGQDSYEQYF | TGCAGTGCTAGAGCTCCCTTGGGACAGGACTCCTACGAGCAGTACTTC
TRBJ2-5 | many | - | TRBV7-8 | CASSLKPQPQETQYF | TGTGCCAGCAGCTTAAAGCCTCAACCCCAAGAGACCCAGTACTTC
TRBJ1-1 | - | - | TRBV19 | CASSIVDTEAFF | TGTGCCAGTAGTATAGTTGACACTGAAGCTTTCTTT
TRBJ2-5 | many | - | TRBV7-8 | CASSLVWDWKQETQYF | TGTGCCAGCAGCTTAGTGTGGGACTGGAAACAAGAGACCCAGTACTTC
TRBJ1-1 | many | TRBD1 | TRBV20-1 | CSATGTASMNTEAFF | TGCAGTGCTACCGGGACAGCTAGCATGAACACTGAAGCTTTCTTT
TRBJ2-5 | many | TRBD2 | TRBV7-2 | CASSLVAGGQETQYF | TGTGCCAGCAGCTTAGTGGCGGGGGGGCAAGAGACCCAGTACTTC
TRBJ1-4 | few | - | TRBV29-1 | CSSLGTNEKLFF | TGCAGCAGCCTTGGAACTAATGAAAAACTGTTTTTT